This TCR beta chain was sequenced for a study of OX40 agonist ivuxolimab in advanced cancers. Background on the whole study: The costimulatory receptor OX40 (CD134) was targeted by ivuxolimab, a fully human IgG2 agonistic monoclonal antibody. Intravenous ivuxolimab was administered to patients every 2 weeks at six dose levels: 0.01, 0.1, 0.3, 1.5, 3 and 10 mg/kg. Among the 50 to 55 dose-escalation patients, around 20 had hepatocellular carcinoma, 15 melanoma, 9 renal cell carcinoma and 9 head and neck cancer. The dose-escalation cohort was around 83% male with a mean age of about 54 years, ranging from 23 to 79. Patients were allowed to have had prior anti-PD-1, anti-PD-L1 or anti-CTLA-4 therapy, and 40% of the dose-escalation patients had been treated with checkpoint inhibitors. Three dose-escalation patients achieved partial responses, one with hepatocellular carcinoma and two with cutaneous melanoma. Peripheral TCRbeta sequencing was intended to test whether TCR sequence diversity was altered and clonal T-cell expansion was caused by ivuxolimab. The paper covers the monotherapy dose-escalation part of the phase I ivuxolimab trial, which included N = 52 patients.

About this clone itself: Its antigen is unknown. Per-base qualities were not stored, and no clone one base away is much larger.

The trial excluded patients who had a history of autoimmune disease or were on systemic immunosuppression. Peripheral blood for TCR sequencing was collected from all dose cohorts at baseline, on cycle 4 day 1, and on cycle 7 day 1. Samples were obtained from an open-label, multicenter, first-in-human phase I dose-escalation trial of ivuxolimab. Adults with locally advanced or metastatic melanoma, renal cell carcinoma, hepatocellular carcinoma or head and neck squamous cell carcinoma were enrolled in the trial. CD4+ and CD8+ T cells were sorted separately from peripheral blood before TCR sequencing. For sequencing of the TCRbeta CDR3 region, genomic DNA was extracted from the sorted cells. The immunoSEQ Assay was used to sequence the TCRbeta CDR3 regions. What TCRdb holds here is the immuneACCESS table cut down to in-frame rearrangements. Part of the clones is not present; checked against another copy, under half of the missing clones reflect an unresolved V gene, and the others are unexplained. This sample gives more than 85,000 clones in total; roughly nine tenths of them show up just once. Less than 0.35% of the sample rests with the top ten.

CDR1 GTSNPN and CDR2 SVGIG were looked up in the germline V gene (reference sequence). Trimming at the junction amounts to 3 bases on V and 8 bases on J, and the germline ends lie 10 bases apart. CDR3 length: 12 amino acids, cysteine to phenylalanine. The sequence is cut down to CDR3 DNA, 36 bases in frame from base 1. The research as a whole found: In the 0.1-3.0 mg/kg groups, partial responders were among the patients with the lowest normalized peripheral clonal expansion, particularly in CD8+ T cells. After ivuxolimab, more expanded clones were found on average in CD8+ T cells than in CD4+ T cells. Low levels of normalized T-cell clonal expansion were also seen in some patients who did not respond. At doses of 0.1 to 3.0 mg/kg, clonal expansion of both CD4+ and CD8+ T cells in blood was seen between baseline and week 6. The antigen specificity of the peripheral T cells that underwent clonal expansion was not determined.

This sequence uses TRBV30 and TRBJ1-4; the D gene identity is not certain. The source of this sequence is an adult with an advanced solid tumor such as melanoma, head and neck, liver or kidney cancer. Sample: CD4+ or CD8+ T cells sorted from blood, taken in a trial of the OX40 agonist ivuxolimab. The DNA reads as follows: TGTGCCTGGAGCCAACAAGGAGAAAAACTGTTTTTT. This gives the protein CAWSQQGEKLFF.